This T cell receptor beta chain is drawn from a study of blood T cell repertoires in COVID-19. About the research overall: Whether acute or convalescent, the COVID-19 samples came from the United States, Italy and Spain. T cells, B-cell-depleted T cells, or PBMCs supplied cDNA or gDNA.

As handled by the study authors: Reference gene primer amplification gave nucleated cell count estimates. Libraries were prepared by immunoSEQ multiplex PCR; TCRdb keeps only in-frame clonotypes and omits some of them. The D gene and trimming were derived from the DNA, and the V and J assignments and clone size from that table. Among tens of thousands of clones listed, 80% to 90% were seen once. V was cut by 5 bases and J by 7 bases, with 14 bases left in between. The CDR3 is 13 amino acids. Input material: peripheral blood. The receptor was derived from a human donor in a cohort sampled during active COVID-19. The chain uses TRBV12-3 or TRBV12-4 and TRBJ1-2, with D possibly being TRBD1 (6 bases). This CDR3 is CASSRRTVGGYTF. The CDR3 DNA reads as TGTGCCAGCAGTCGACGGACAGTAGGTGGCTACACCTTC.